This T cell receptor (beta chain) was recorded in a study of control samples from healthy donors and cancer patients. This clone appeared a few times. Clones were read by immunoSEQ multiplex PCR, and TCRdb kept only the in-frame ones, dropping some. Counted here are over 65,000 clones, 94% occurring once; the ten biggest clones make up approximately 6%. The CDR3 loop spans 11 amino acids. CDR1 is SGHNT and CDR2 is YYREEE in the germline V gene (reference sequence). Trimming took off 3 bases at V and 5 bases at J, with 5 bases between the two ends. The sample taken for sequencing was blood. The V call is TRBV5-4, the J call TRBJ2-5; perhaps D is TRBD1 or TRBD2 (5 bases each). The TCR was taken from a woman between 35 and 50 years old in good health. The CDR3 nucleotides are TGTGCCAGCAGCTGGGACGAGACCCAGTACTTC. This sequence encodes CASSWDETQYF.